This T cell receptor beta chain was sequenced in a study of tumor-infiltrating lymphocytes in oesophageal squamous cell carcinoma. TCRdb ran MiXCR on the PCR reads and lists one entry per CDR3 protein. The sample records nearly 9,000 distinct CDR3 sequences, about 70% being singletons. This clonotype has just one count. The V gene lost 10 bases and the J gene lost 1 base, with 10 bases spanning the gap. CDR1 is MNHEY and CDR2 is SVGAGI in the germline V gene. This CDR3 is 13 amino acids long. The sequenced material came from esophageal tumor tissue. The V gene is TRBV6-5, the J gene TRBJ2-2; tentatively, D is TRBD1 (6 bases). The sequence came from a female donor with esophageal squamous cell carcinoma. The CDR3 here is CAIQGQNTGELFF. The CDR3 DNA follows: TGTGCCATACAGGGACAGAACACCGGGGAGCTGTTTTTT.